This is a list of T cell receptor beta chains from one sample in a study of T cell repertoires in cytomegalovirus infection. The antigens of these receptors remain unknown. Via MiXCR, TCRdb re-called the reads, giving one row per CDR3 protein. The data show about 920,000 distinct CDR3 sequences, approximately 32% seen once. The sequenced sample was cultured CD8+ T cells from PBMCs, obtained from culture after CMV antigen stimulation. These receptors all stem from a human donor in good health (CMV status not recorded). Some clones in this sample may be carry-over from other donors' samples. Both conserved end residues are part of each CDR3. The D gene is left open where the match is weak. Only part of the rows carry a size: once, few, many, or a class if the clone is expanded.

>TRBD2|TRBJ2-1|-|TRBV6-1
CASSPERGGHGGEQFF
TGTGCCAGCAGTCCCGAGCGGGGGGGGCATGGTGGTGAGCAGTTCTTC
>TRBD1|TRBJ1-1|few|TRBV14
CASSQDRGWNTEAFF
TGTGCCAGCAGCCAAGACAGGGGGTGGAACACTGAAGCTTTCTTT
>-|TRBJ2-2|once|TRBV5-5
CASSLGLGTPRTGELFF
TGTGCCAGCAGCCTCGGGCTGGGGACACCCAGAACCGGGGAGCTGTTTTTT
>TRBD1|TRBJ1-2|many|TRBV14
CASSHADRAFYGYTF
TGTGCCAGCAGCCATGCGGACAGGGCCTTCTATGGCTACACCTTC
>TRBD1|TRBJ1-6|-|TRBV7-6
CASSPGTGAAYNSPLHF
TGTGCCAGCAGTCCCGGGACAGGTGCGGCCTATAATTCACCCCTCCACTTT
>-|TRBJ1-2|-|TRBV15
CATSRDEGGPGYTF
TGTGCCACCAGCAGAGATGAGGGGGGACCAGGCTACACCTTC
>-|TRBJ1-2|-|TRBV20-1
CSATPPTSPYGYTF
TGCAGTGCGACGCCCCCGACATCGCCCTATGGCTACACCTTC
>TRBD1|TRBJ2-2|-|TRBV12-3/TRBV12-4
CASSHPRGQVNTGELFF
TGTGCCAGCAGTCACCCCAGGGGGCAGGTTAACACCGGGGAGCTGTTTTTT
>-|TRBJ2-7|few|TRBV7-9
CASSLEGRAPYEQYF
TGTGCCAGCAGCTTAGAGGGGCGGGCCCCCTACGAGCAGTACTTC
>-|TRBJ2-7|few|TRBV5-1
CASSGGIEQYF
TGCGCCAGCAGCGGAGGGATTGAGCAGTACTTC
>TRBD2|TRBJ2-1|many|TRBV6-5
CASSYLAGGQDEQFF
TGTGCCAGCAGTTATCTAGCGGGGGGACAGGATGAGCAGTTCTTC
>-|TRBJ2-3|-|TRBV7-9
CASSRSPLQHDTQYF
TGTGCCAGCAGCCGCTCGCCCCTTCAGCACGATACGCAGTATTTT
>-|TRBJ2-3|many|TRBV10-3
CAISELGESTDTQYF
TGTGCCATCAGTGAGTTAGGGGAGAGCACAGATACGCAGTATTTT
>TRBD1|TRBJ2-1|many|TRBV7-2
CASRSTGNEQFF
TGTGCCAGCAGATCGACAGGGAATGAGCAGTTCTTC
>-|TRBJ1-2|-|TRBV7-9
CASSLEGHQDGYTF
TGTGCCAGCAGCTTAGAGGGACACCAGGATGGCTACACCTTC
>TRBD1|TRBJ1-2|few|TRBV6-5
CASSSSTGWDGYTF
TGTGCCAGCAGTTCCTCGACAGGGTGGGATGGCTACACCTTC
>-|TRBJ2-6|-|TRBV6-8
CASSYHRGGTGANVLTF
TGTGCCAGCAGTTACCATCGAGGCGGAACTGGGGCCAACGTCCTGACTTTC
>-|TRBJ1-1|-|TRBV12-3/TRBV12-4
CASLTKDTTNTEAFF
TGTGCCAGCTTAACTAAGGATACGACGAACACTGAAGCTTTCTTT
>TRBD2|TRBJ2-3|many|TRBV7-8
CASSPRTSGGPPYTDTQYF
TGTGCCAGCAGCCCGCGGACTAGCGGGGGGCCGCCTTACACAGATACGCAGTATTTT
>-|TRBJ2-1|few|TRBV2
CASSLWEPEQFF
TGTGCCAGCAGTCTCTGGGAGCCCGAGCAGTTCTTC
>TRBD1|TRBJ1-1|-|TRBV27
CASSSDRVTEAFF
TGTGCCAGCAGTTCTGACAGGGTCACTGAAGCTTTCTTT
>-|TRBJ2-7|once|TRBV6-8
CANSLSVLTYEQYF
TGTGCCAACAGTCTCTCTGTTCTCACCTACGAGCAGTACTTC
>-|TRBJ2-3|few|TRBV7-9
CASSLVYAGIADTQYF
TGTGCCAGCAGCTTAGTCTATGCGGGAATTGCAGATACGCAGTATTTT
>TRBD1|TRBJ1-5|-|TRBV27
CASSLGTGDLPQHF
TGTGCCAGCAGTCTCGGGACAGGGGATTTGCCCCAGCATTTT
>-|TRBJ1-5|-|TRBV5-6
CASSAGFNQPQHF
TGTGCCAGCAGCGCGGGATTCAATCAGCCCCAGCATTTT
>-|TRBJ1-1|-|TRBV12-3/TRBV12-4
CASSLGCRNTEAFF
TGTGCCAGCAGTTTAGGGTGCAGGAACACTGAAGCTTTCTTT
>-|TRBJ2-7|-|TRBV15
CATSRDRYKKYEQYF
TGTGCCACCAGCAGAGATAGGTACAAGAAATACGAGCAGTACTTC
>TRBD1|TRBJ1-5|few|TRBV6-5
CASSETGQGARQPQHF
TGTGCCAGCAGTGAAACGGGACAGGGGGCAAGACAGCCCCAGCATTTT
>TRBD1|TRBJ2-3|few|TRBV28
CASSLIWTGGSTDTQYF
TGTGCCAGCAGTTTAATTTGGACAGGGGGAAGCACAGATACGCAGTATTTT
>-|TRBJ2-1|few|TRBV6-2/TRBV6-3
CASSPSDGGRYNEQFF
TGTGCCAGCAGCCCGTCTGACGGGGGCCGTTACAATGAGCAGTTCTTC
>TRBD2|TRBJ2-1|-|TRBV6-2/TRBV6-3
CASTLGPPGRDEQFF
TGTGCCAGCACCCTCGGACCTCCCGGGAGGGATGAGCAGTTCTTC
>TRBD1|TRBJ2-7|many|TRBV7-6
CASSEKDRGRTYEQYF
TGTGCCAGCAGCGAAAAGGACAGGGGGAGAACCTACGAGCAGTACTTC
>-|TRBJ1-5|-|TRBV4-1
CASSPVTNQPQHF
TGCGCCAGCAGCCCGGTCACCAATCAGCCCCAGCATTTT
>TRBD2|TRBJ2-3|-|TRBV2
CASTGGLAGITDTQYF
TGTGCCAGCACGGGGGGACTAGCGGGGATCACAGATACGCAGTATTTT
>-|TRBJ2-1|-|TRBV5-1
CASSLRRDSSYNEQFF
TGCGCCAGCTCTCTGCGAAGAGACAGCTCCTACAATGAGCAGTTCTTC
>-|TRBJ1-6|-|TRBV6-4
CASSEPNGSPLHF
TGTGCCAGCAGTGAGCCAAACGGTTCACCCCTCCACTTT
>-|TRBJ2-1|-|TRBV27
CASAEGSTRYNEQFF
TGTGCCAGCGCGGAGGGAAGCACACGCTACAATGAGCAGTTCTTC
>TRBD2|TRBJ2-2|few|TRBV6-2/TRBV6-3
CASSRLLAGRNTGELFF
TGTGCCAGCAGTAGACTCCTAGCGGGGCGGAACACCGGGGAGCTGTTTTTT
>TRBD2|TRBJ2-3|-|TRBV7-7
CASSLSGAILYTQYF
TGTGCTAGCAGCTTAAGCGGGGCCATTTTATATACGCAGTATTTT
>TRBD1|TRBJ2-7|-|TRBV7-9
CASSSTGATYEQYF
TGTGCCAGCAGCTCGACAGGGGCCACCTACGAGCAGTACTTC